These 21 T cell receptor beta chains came from one sample sequenced in a study of T cells in localized non-small cell lung cancer. Measured with immunoSEQ multiplex PCR; TCRdb has only the in-frame clones, and not every one. The table records around 78,000 clones, more than 75% of them present only once. The source was peripheral blood, collected before any cancer treatment. The source of these receptors is a woman between 35 and 75 years old with stage I squamous cell lung carcinoma.

This rearrangement joins TRBV11-1 to TRBJ1-1, with D perhaps TRBD1 (6 bases). V gave up 1 base and J gave up 4 bases, with 7 bases separating them. CDR3 length equals 13 residues. Looked up from germline, CDR1 is SGHAT and CDR2 is FQDESV (reference sequence). CDR3: CASSLEGGTEAFF. CDR3 bases: TGTGCCAGCAGCTTAGAAGGGGGCACTGAAGCTTTCTTT.

V is TRBV5-6 and J is TRBJ2-7, with TRBD2 identical over 9 bases. CDR3 length equals 15 residues. The ends lost 3 bases at V and 5 bases at J; junction bases unmatched: 9. Looked up from germline, CDR1 is SGHDT and CDR2 is YYEEEE. The CDR3 bases are TGTGCCAGCAGCTCGGGACTAGCTAGAGTCAACGAGCAGTACTTC. This gives the protein CASSSGLARVNEQYF.

This chain joins TRBV5-6 and TRBJ1-3; TRBD1 matches at 7 bases. J was trimmed by 2 bases and V by 3 bases; bases with no gene match: 8. Germline loops: CDR1 SGHDT, CDR2 YYEEEE. The CDR3 spans 16 residues. The CDR3 DNA is TGTGCCAGCAGCTACAGGACAGGAACGACTGGAAACACCATATATTTT. Its protein is CASSYRTGTTGNTIYF.

The CDR3 protein is CASSRRTLTDTQYF. In DNA, the CDR3 is TGTGCCAGCAGTCGACGGACCCTCACAGATACGCAGTATTTT. The rearrangement joins TRBV6-5 to TRBJ2-3; D not certain. This CDR3 has 14 amino acids. Germline V gene sequence: CDR1 MNHEY, CDR2 SVGAGI. Trimming stripped 5 bases from V and 2 bases from J, with 11 bases between.

The chain combines TRBV5-1 with TRBJ2-5; 12 nucleotides match TRBD2. This CDR3 has 15 residues. Losses at the gene ends were 3 bases for V and 7 bases for J; bases not matched to a gene: 7. CDR1 SGHRS and CDR2 YFSETQ come from the germline V gene. Here the CDR3 reads CASSSSLAGGVTQYF. CDR3 DNA sequence: TGCGCCAGCAGCTCCAGTCTAGCGGGGGGGGTGACCCAGTACTTC. Full variable domain (outside the CDR3, taken from reference TRBV5-1 and TRBJ2-5): KAGVTQTPRYLIKTRGQQVTLSCSPISGHRSVSWYQQTPGQGLQFLFEYFSETQRNKGNFPGRFSGRQFSNSRSEMNVSTLELGDSALYLCASSSSLAGGVTQYFGPGTRLLVL.

This sequence joins TRBV5-1 and TRBJ1-1; D call uncertain. CDR3 length: 15 amino acids. Looked up from germline, CDR1 is SGHRS and CDR2 is YFSETQ. V gave up 0 bases and J gave up 1 base, with 10 bases separating them. CDR3 in amino acids: CASSLAIRTNTEAFF. The CDR3, as DNA: TGCGCCAGCAGCTTGGCGATACGAACGAACACTGAAGCTTTCTTT.

To note about this clone: The junction departs from germline at one end; a sequencing error may be responsible. The chain recombines TRBV6-6 with TRBJ1-2; D not resolved. The CDR3 is 8 residues long. CDR1 is MNHNY and CDR2 is SVGAGI in the germline V gene (reference sequence). For the CDR3, the DNA is TGTGCCAGCAGTGGCGAAGACTTC. Amino acids: CASSGEDF.

V gene TRBV6-1 combines with J gene TRBJ2-3; 15 positions match TRBD2. This CDR3 spans 15 amino acids. Trimming at V came to 6 bases and at J to 4 bases, leaving 2 bases not matched to a gene. Germline CDR1 reads MNHNS; CDR2 reads SASEGT. The CDR3 DNA is TGTGCCAGCAGCTGGACTAGCGGGGGGGCAGATACGCAGTATTTT. It yields the protein CASSWTSGGADTQYF.

CDR3 loop: CASSVRGANTGELFF. For the CDR3, the DNA is TGTGCCAGCAGTGTCCGGGGGGCGAACACCGGGGAGCTGTTTTTT. V and J are TRBV6-1 and TRBJ2-2; 7 bases map to TRBD2. Losses at the gene ends were 4 bases for V and 0 bases for J; bases not matched to a gene: 2. The germline V gene encodes CDR1 MNHNS and CDR2 SASEGT. The CDR3 covers 15 residues.

The gene calls are TRBV5-4 and TRBJ2-5; 8 bases match TRBD1. The germline CDR1 and CDR2 sequences are SGHNT and YYREEE (reference sequence). The trim removed 4 bases at V and 2 bases at J, leaving 4 bases unmatched. The CDR3 totals 14 residues. The CDR3 region is CASSTDRGQETQYF. CDR3 coding DNA: TGTGCCAGCAGCACAGACAGGGGACAAGAGACCCAGTACTTC.

CDR3 nucleotide sequence: TGTGCCAGCAGTGACCTACCACAGGGAAACTATGGCTACACCTTC. The encoded protein is CASSDLPQGNYGYTF. The chain recombines TRBV6-1 with TRBJ1-2; perhaps TRBD1 as D (6 bases). Germline lookup yields CDR1 MNHNS and CDR2 SASEGT. The CDR3 runs 15 residues. Between the trimmed V and J ends, which lost 3 bases and 2 bases, there was a span of 13 bases.

This chain uses TRBV30 with TRBJ1-2; D is possibly TRBD1 (6 bases). Germline V gene sequence: CDR1 GTSNPN, CDR2 SVGIG (reference sequence). V lost 4 bases and J 4 bases, leaving 13 bases between the germline ends. The length of the CDR3 is 13 residues. CDR3 amino acids: CAWTLGGAYGYTF. Here the CDR3 DNA reads TGTGCCTGGACCTTAGGGGGGGCCTATGGCTACACCTTC.

The genes are TRBV10-3 and TRBJ2-7; TRBD1 aligns across 7 bases. CDR3 length: 14 residues. CDR1 and CDR2 (germline): ENHRY, SYGVKD. The trim removed 3 bases at V and 3 bases at J, leaving 5 bases unmatched. As DNA, the CDR3 is TGTGCCATCAGTGATGGGACAGCCGGCTACGAGCAGTACTTC. Protein product: CAISDGTAGYEQYF.

The V gene is TRBV5-4, the J gene TRBJ2-2; 10 bases align to TRBD2. The ends lost 0 bases at V and 9 bases at J; junction bases unmatched: 8. Looked up from germline, CDR1 is SGHNT and CDR2 is YYREEE (reference sequence). This CDR3 spans 16 amino acids. The DNA of the CDR3 is TGTGCCAGCAGCTTGGGCCCAGCGGGGGGGCACAGGGAGCTGTTTTTT. Its protein product is CASSLGPAGGHRELFF.

This clone appeared a single time. The gene calls are TRBV5-4 and TRBJ2-5, with a weak D call TRBD1 (6 bases). Germline V CDR1 and CDR2: SGHNT, YYREEE (reference sequence). With 10 bases removed from V and 1 base from J, the gap between germline ends came to 20 bases. There are 15 residues in the CDR3. In nucleotides, the CDR3 is TGTGCCGGAAAGAGGGGCAGGGGAAGCCAAGAGACCCAGTACTTC. Its translation: CAGKRGRGSQETQYF.

This sequence joins TRBV6-6 and TRBJ1-2; weak D call: TRBD1 (6 bases). Germline V gene lookup returns CDR1 MNHNY and CDR2 SVGAGI (reference sequence). This CDR3 comprises 14 residues. Trimming stripped 7 bases from V and 0 bases from J, with 12 bases between. As DNA, the CDR3 is TGTGCCAGCATCCAGGACAGAGCTAACTATGGCTACACCTTC. Translated: CASIQDRANYGYTF.

V is TRBV6-4 and J is TRBJ1-2; TRBD1 matches 7 bases. There are 15 residues in the CDR3. Germline assignment: CDR1 MRHNA and CDR2 SNTAGT. Germline trimming cut 4 bases from V and 8 bases from J; bases unmatched to any gene: 13. Written as DNA, the CDR3 is TGTGCCAGCAGTGGCCAAACGGGACAGATTGGGGGCTACACCTTC. It translates to CASSGQTGQIGGYTF.

The gene calls are TRBV7-3 and TRBJ2-5; TRBD2 agrees at 9 bases. The ends lost 5 bases at V and 5 bases at J; junction bases unmatched: 9. CDR3 size: 15 residues. CDR1 SGHTA and CDR2 FQGTGA come from the germline V gene. The CDR3 DNA follows: TGTGCCAGCAGCGCCCTAGCGGGGAGGCGGGAGACCCAGTACTTC. Protein product: CASSALAGRRETQYF.

The J gene is TRBJ2-1, the V gene TRBV5-4; the match to TRBD2 covers 14 bases. The CDR3 spans 13 residues. Germline V gene sequence: CDR1 SGHNT, CDR2 YYREEE (reference sequence). J lost 15 bases, V lost 0 bases, and 2 bases had no gene match. Written as DNA, the CDR3 is TGTGCCAGCAGCTTGGGGACTAGCGGGGGGTGGTTCTTC. It yields the protein CASSLGTSGGWFF.

The genes are TRBV19 and TRBJ1-2; 8 positions match TRBD1. Germline V CDR1 and CDR2: LNHDA, SQIVND (reference sequence). The CDR3 runs to 13 residues. Trimming at V came to 4 bases and at J to 7 bases, leaving 5 bases not matched to a gene. The CDR3 here is CASSTTGASGYTF. CDR3 bases: TGTGCCAGTAGTACGACAGGGGCCAGTGGCTACACCTTC.

Worth noting for this clone: Mismatch with germline at one junction end may stem from a read error. This chain joins TRBV2 and TRBJ1-6, with TRBD1 identical over 7 bases. This CDR3 has 14 residues. Per the germline V gene, CDR1 is SNHLY and CDR2 is FYNNEI. This CDR3 reads CASREGGPNSPLHF. CDR3 sequence (DNA): TGTGCCAGCAGGGAAGGGGGCCCTAATTCACCCCTCCACTTT.